A single sample gave rise to the 23 T cell receptor beta chains below, sequenced in a study of blood T cell repertoires in COVID-19. The table came from immunoSEQ multiplex PCR; TCRdb's copy has only in-frame clones and leaves some out. The profile shows 40,000 to 45,000 clones, 90% to 95% of them singletons. The source material was peripheral blood. The receptors shown here come from a human donor in a cohort sampled during active COVID-19.

The chain carries TRBV18 and TRBJ2-3; TRBD2 matches 9 bases. Germline assignment: CDR1 KGHSH and CDR2 LQKENI. V dropped 1 base and J dropped 6; count of bases not matched to a gene: 14. The CDR3 length is 18 residues. Here the CDR3 DNA reads TGTGCCAGCTCACCACTCATCGATCTAGCGGGGAAAAGGGATACGCAGTATTTT. Translated: CASSPLIDLAGKRDTQYF.

This rearrangement joins TRBV19 to TRBJ2-2; possible D gene TRBD2, 5 bases. The V and J ends lost 3 bases and 0 bases respectively, with 14 bases between them. This CDR3 region has 17 residues. Germline assignment: CDR1 LNHDA and CDR2 SQIVND (reference sequence). As DNA, the CDR3 is TGTGCCAGTAGTATCGGTTTGGAGGCTACGAACACCGGGGAGCTGTTTTTT. This translates into CASSIGLEATNTGELFF.

CDR3 in DNA: TGTGCCAGCAGTTCAGTTTCAGATACGCAGTATTTT. Translated, it gives CASSSVSDTQYF. V usage is TRBV12-3 or TRBV12-4 and J usage is TRBJ2-3; D remains unclear. The CDR3 consists of 12 residues. Trimming left V 4 bases short and J 4 bases short, with 6 bases between.

The V call is TRBV29-1, the J call TRBJ1-2; 9 nucleotides align to TRBD1. J lost 6 bases, V lost 5 bases, and 7 bases had no gene match. CDR3 length: 13 amino acids. Germline loops: CDR1 SQVTM, CDR2 ANQGSEA. The DNA of the CDR3 is TGCAGCGTTTTGACAGGGGGGATCCATGGCTACACCTTC. Residues: CSVLTGGIHGYTF.

This rearrangement joins TRBV7-9 to TRBJ1-3; D is undetermined. V lost 1 base, J lost 1 base, and 5 bases lay in between. This CDR3 is 14 amino acids long. Germline values: CDR1 SEHNR, CDR2 FQNEAQ (reference sequence). The CDR3 region has the DNA TGTGCCAGCAGCTTAGGACAATCTGGAAACACCATATATTTT. Amino acid sequence: CASSLGQSGNTIYF. Variable domain in full (rest from reference TRBV7-9 and TRBJ1-3): DTGVSQNPRHKITKRGQNVTFRCDPISEHNRLYWYRQTLGQGPEFLTYFQNEAQLEKSRLLSDRFSAERPKGSFSTLEIQRTEQGDSAMYLCASSLGQSGNTIYFGEGSWLTVV.

This clone was detected only once. The chain recombines TRBV4-2 with TRBJ1-3; tentative D call: TRBD1 (5 bases). Germline V lookup: CDR1 LGHNA, CDR2 YNFKEQ. This CDR3 is built from 16 residues. Trimming removed 0 bases at V and 0 bases at J, with 9 bases between. The CDR3 spells CASSQEQGSSGNTIYF. DNA for the CDR3: TGTGCCAGCAGCCAAGAGCAGGGAAGCTCTGGAAACACCATATATTTT.

The CDR3 nucleotides read TGTGCCAGTAGTACCTTGGGTAGGACAGCCCTCTACAATGAGCAGTTCTTC. Translated: CASSTLGRTALYNEQFF. The V gene is TRBV19, the J gene TRBJ2-1; weak D call: TRBD1 (6 bases). Trimming left V 4 bases short and J 3 bases short, with 19 bases between. Germline lookup yields CDR1 LNHDA and CDR2 SQIVND (reference sequence). CDR3 size: 17 residues.

The rearrangement uses TRBV27 and TRBJ2-5, with 11 bases matching TRBD2. V shed 5 bases and J 5 bases; nucleotides not matched to a gene: 4. Per germline, CDR1 MNHEY and CDR2 SMNVEV (reference sequence). The CDR3 has 14 amino acids. CDR3 in DNA: TGTGCCAGCAGTCCGACTAGCGGGGTGGAGACCCAGTACTTC. Its translation: CASSPTSGVETQYF.

The chain has TRBV12-3 or TRBV12-4 and TRBJ1-2; 9 bases are a match to TRBD1. CDR3 length: 13 residues. V was clipped by 5 bases and J by 4 bases; unmatched bases: 2. CDR3 DNA sequence: TGTGCCAGCAGTGGGACAGGGCGCTATGGCTACACCTTC. It translates to CASSGTGRYGYTF.

The J gene is TRBJ2-3, the V gene TRBV4-2; 7 nucleotides match TRBD2. The germline gives CDR1 LGHNA, CDR2 YNFKEQ. J lost 3 bases, V lost 3 bases, and 6 bases had no gene match. The CDR3 is 15 amino acids. The CDR3 DNA reads TGTGCCAGCAGCCAGGACCTACTAGCGACAGATACGCAGTATTTT. Protein sequence: CASSQDLLATDTQYF.

The chain has TRBV6-5 and TRBJ1-2; 9 bases align to TRBD1. J gave up 14 bases and V 0 bases, and 13 bases lay outside the gene matches. CDR1 MNHEY and CDR2 SVGAGI come from the germline V gene. CDR3 length equals 15 residues. The CDR3 nucleotides read TGTGCCAGCAGTTACTCGATTGGGGACAGGGTAAAGCTTACCTTC. Translation: CASSYSIGDRVKLTF.

The chain is built from TRBV18 and TRBJ2-1; 9 bases match TRBD1. The trim removed 0 bases at V and 5 bases at J, leaving 11 bases unmatched. The length of the CDR3 is 18 residues. Germline V gene data show CDR1 as KGHSH and CDR2 as LQKENI. CDR3 nucleotide sequence: TGTGCCAGCTCACCACCCTTACGACAGGGGGGCTTTGACAATGAGCAGTTCTTC. It specifies CASSPPLRQGGFDNEQFF. Full variable domain (rest looked up from reference TRBV18 and TRBJ2-1): NAGVMQNPRHLVRRRGQEARLRCSPMKGHSHVYWYRQLPEEGLKFMVYLQKENIIDESGMPKERFSAEFPKEGPSILRIQQVVRGDSAAYFCASSPPLRQGGFDNEQFFGPGTRLTVL.

The chain is built from TRBV5-1 and TRBJ1-1, with D perhaps TRBD1 (6 bases). V lost 4 bases and J lost 1, with 11 bases in between. Germline loops: CDR1 SGHRS, CDR2 YFSETQ. The CDR3 loop spans 14 amino acids. The CDR3 loop is CASSMTRGNTEAFF. The DNA for the CDR3 is TGCGCCAGCAGCATGACCAGGGGGAACACTGAAGCTTTCTTT.

The J gene is TRBJ2-1, the V gene TRBV10-3; 7 bases agree with TRBD2. The CDR3 spans 17 residues. Per the germline V gene, CDR1 is ENHRY and CDR2 is SYGVKD. Trimming at V came to 4 bases and at J to 0 bases, leaving 9 bases not matched to a gene. The CDR3 loop is CAISGLAERSSYNEQFF. The CDR3 DNA sequence: TGTGCCATCAGTGGGCTAGCGGAGAGGAGCTCCTACAATGAGCAGTTCTTC.

This clone has just a few counts. The chain couples TRBV7-3 to TRBJ2-2, with D perhaps TRBD2 (6 bases). Trimming removed 3 bases from V and 2 bases from J, with 10 bases in between. Germline assignment: CDR1 SGHTA and CDR2 FQGTGA. There are 15 residues in the CDR3. CDR3 region: CASSFWTKNTGELFF. As DNA, the CDR3 is TGTGCCAGCAGCTTCTGGACTAAAAACACCGGGGAGCTGTTTTTT.

This clone was found a few times. V and J are TRBV5-4 and TRBJ1-1, with TRBD1 matching over 7 bases. There are 15 residues in the CDR3. V trimming: 0 bases; J trimming: 5 bases; junction bases outside the gene matches: 7. Germline V gives CDR1 SGHNT, CDR2 YYREEE (reference sequence). CDR3 DNA sequence: TGTGCCAGCAGCTTGGAGGACAGGCTCGGGACTGAAGCTTTCTTT. It is translated as CASSLEDRLGTEAFF.

The J gene is TRBJ2-5, the V gene TRBV28; D is possibly TRBD1 (6 bases). The CDR3 totals 15 residues. V shed 2 bases and J shed 4 bases, with 14 bases lying between them. Looked up from germline, CDR1 is MDHEN and CDR2 is SYDVKM. CDR3 residues: CASSLGLARGETQYF. The CDR3 DNA sequence: TGTGCCAGCAGTTTAGGGCTAGCCAGGGGAGAGACCCAGTACTTC. The whole variable domain, filled in from reference TRBV28 and TRBJ2-5, reads DVKVTQSSRYLVKRTGEKVFLECVQDMDHENMFWYRQDPGLGLRLIYFSYDVKMKEKGDIPEGYSVSREKKERFSLILESASTNQTSMYLCASSLGLARGETQYFGPGTRLLVL.

This sequence joins TRBV6-2 or TRBV6-3 and TRBJ2-5, with 9 bases aligning to TRBD1. Germline loops: CDR1 MNHEY, CDR2 SVGEGT. This CDR3 region has 19 residues. Losses at the gene ends were 5 bases for V and 3 bases for J; bases not matched to a gene: 19. CDR3 bases: TGTGCCAGCAGTCCACGAGGGACAGGGCCTCGCGGGGGTAAAGAGACCCAGTACTTC. This sequence encodes CASSPRGTGPRGGKETQYF.

This clone was picked up a small number of times. The rearrangement uses TRBV4-1 and TRBJ1-4, with 9 bases lining up with TRBD1. Per the germline V gene, CDR1 is MGHRA and CDR2 is YSYEKL. V lost 3 bases, J lost 7 bases, and 9 bases stayed unmatched. This CDR3 comprises 16 residues. CDR3 DNA: TGCGCCAGCAGCCATAGAGAAGGGACAGGGAGTGAAAAACTGTTTTTT. It codes for CASSHREGTGSEKLFF.

The chain employs TRBV23-1 and TRBJ2-5, with a tentative D call TRBD2 (6 bases). TRBV23-1 qualifies as an ORF whose function is uncertain. V lost 2 bases and J lost 0, with 16 bases in between. The CDR3 contains 17 residues. The CDR3 nucleotides read TGCGCCAGCAGTCAAACCTGGGGGGTAGGGAACCAAGAGACCCAGTACTTC. Translating gives CASSQTWGVGNQETQYF.

CDR3 sequence: CASSPRGWGGTTTDTQYF. In DNA, the CDR3 is TGTGCCAGCTCACCACGAGGATGGGGGGGCACCACCACAGATACGCAGTATTTT. The V and J genes are TRBV18 and TRBJ2-3; possible D gene TRBD2, 7 bases. Trimming removed 1 base from V and 2 bases from J, with 19 bases in between. CDR1 and CDR2 (germline): KGHSH, LQKENI. The CDR3 extends over 18 amino acids.

The genes are TRBV3-1 (or the pseudogene TRBV3-2) and TRBJ1-4; TRBD1 agrees at 7 bases. V lost 0 bases and J lost 6; bases outside the gene matches: 4. The germline gives CDR1 LGHDT, CDR2 YNNKEL (reference sequence). This CDR3 has 15 amino acids. The CDR3 here is CASSQETGYDEKLFF. CDR3 in DNA: TGTGCCAGCAGCCAAGAGACAGGGTATGATGAAAAACTGTTTTTT.

The chain has TRBV11-3 and TRBJ2-1; D ambiguous. The CDR3 is 13 amino acids. The germline CDR1 and CDR2 sequences are SGHNT and YENEEA. V lost 4 bases, J lost 4 bases, and 8 bases lay in between. The CDR3 spells CASSSRLYNEQFF. As DNA, the CDR3 is TGTGCCAGCAGCTCCCGACTTTACAATGAGCAGTTCTTC. The whole variable domain, filled in from reference TRBV11-3 and TRBJ2-1, reads EAGVVQSPRYKIIEKKQPVAFWCNPISGHNTLYWYLQNLGQGPELLIRYENEEAVDDSQLPKDRFSAERLKGVDSTLKIQPAELGDSAVYLCASSSRLYNEQFFGPGTRLTVL.